Below, 20 T cell receptor beta chains from the same sample are listed, as sequenced in a study of blood T cell repertoires in COVID-19. Libraries were prepared by immunoSEQ multiplex PCR; TCRdb keeps only in-frame clonotypes and omits some of them. The sample contains about 360,000 clones, around 87% of which appear only once. The sample taken for sequencing was PBMCs or T cells enriched from blood (not recorded which). The receptors come from a man in his forties or fifties in a cohort exposed to, infected with or recovered from COVID-19 (not recorded which).

The V gene is TRBV2, the J gene TRBJ1-2; D uncertain. Germline CDR1 reads SNHLY; CDR2 reads FYNNEI. Between the trimmed V and J ends, which lost 1 base and 13 bases, there was a span of 13 bases. CDR3 length equals 12 residues. CDR3 nucleotide sequence: TGTGCCAGCAGTGAAGGATGGGAGGCGACCACCTTC. It is translated as CASSEGWEATTF.

The chain links TRBV12-3 or TRBV12-4 to TRBJ1-1; 10 bases match TRBD1. The CDR3 runs 13 residues. V shed 6 bases, J shed 7 bases, and the junction held 5 bases outside the gene matches. The CDR3 reads CASRETGGDEAFF. The CDR3 DNA follows: TGTGCCAGCAGAGAGACAGGGGGCGATGAAGCTTTCTTT.

The chain combines TRBV5-4 with TRBJ1-2; 10 bases align to TRBD1. In germline, CDR1 is SGHNT, CDR2 YYREEE (reference sequence). Losses at the gene ends were 0 bases for V and 7 bases for J; bases not matched to a gene: 12. This CDR3 spans 17 amino acids. The CDR3 region is CASSLARRDRGRSGYTF. The CDR3, as DNA: TGTGCCAGCAGCTTGGCCAGGCGGGACAGGGGAAGATCTGGCTACACCTTC.

The chain joins TRBV6-5 to TRBJ1-6; possibly TRBD1 for D (6 bases). The CDR3 is made up of 15 amino acids. Looked up from germline, CDR1 is MNHEY and CDR2 is SVGAGI. Deletions cut 0 bases from V and 6 bases from J, with 9 bases between. CDR3: CASSYSRGANSPLHF. The CDR3 region has the DNA TGTGCCAGCAGTTACTCGCGGGGGGCTAATTCACCCCTCCACTTT.

The chain has TRBV6-5 and TRBJ1-1; 8 nucleotides match TRBD1. The CDR3 contains 14 residues. The V gene's germline CDR1 is MNHEY and CDR2 SVGAGI. J was trimmed by 4 bases and V by 5 bases; bases with no gene match: 6. CDR3 in DNA: TGTGCCAGCAGTCTCAGGACAGGGATCACTGAAGCTTTCTTT. Amino acid sequence: CASSLRTGITEAFF.

This sequence joins TRBV5-1 and TRBJ1-2, with D possibly TRBD1 on 5 matching bases. The CDR3 consists of 13 residues. Trimming took off 2 bases at V and 7 bases at J, with 12 bases between the two ends. Germline V gene lookup returns CDR1 SGHRS and CDR2 YFSETQ. In DNA, the CDR3 is TGCGCCAGCAGCTTCGAGGGGAGGGGTGGCTACACCTTC. Protein product: CASSFEGRGGYTF.

This clone was observed a single time. The rearrangement uses TRBV14 and TRBJ2-3; 8 bases map to TRBD2. The CDR3 sequence is 16 residues long. V gave up 1 base and J gave up 0 bases; unmatched junction bases: 3. Germline loops: CDR1 SGHDN, CDR2 FVKESK. This CDR3 is CASSQGSSGSTDTQYF. The CDR3 bases are TGTGCCAGCAGCCAAGGATCTAGCGGGAGCACAGATACGCAGTATTTT.

The chain is built from TRBV2 and TRBJ1-5; D call uncertain. V shed 7 bases and J shed 3 bases, with 13 bases lying between them. Germline CDR1 and CDR2: SNHLY and FYNNEI. The CDR3 is 14 amino acids. The chain's CDR3 is CASMESSVNQPQHF. CDR3 nucleotides: TGTGCCAGCATGGAAAGCAGCGTCAATCAGCCCCAGCATTTT.

The gene calls are TRBV14 and TRBJ2-6; TRBD1 matches at 12 bases. The CDR3 runs to 16 residues. V lost 1 base and J lost 15; bases outside the gene matches: 10. The germline V gene encodes CDR1 SGHDN and CDR2 FVKESK. The DNA of the CDR3 is TGTGCCAGCAGCCAAGTCCGGGGACAGGGGGCTACCTCCCTGACTTTC. It codes for CASSQVRGQGATSLTF. The whole variable domain, filled in from reference TRBV14 and TRBJ2-6, reads EAGVTQFPSHSVIEKGQTVTLRCDPISGHDNLYWYRRVMGKEIKFLLHFVKESKQDESGMPNNRFLAERTGGTYSTLKVQPAELEDSGVYFCASSQVRGQGATSLTFGAGSRLTVL.

The chain has TRBV5-1 and TRBJ1-6; no definite D call. The V end lost 0 bases, the J end lost 6 bases, and 10 bases lay between the germline ends. The CDR3 sequence is 15 residues long. Germline V lookup: CDR1 SGHRS, CDR2 YFSETQ. CDR3 coding DNA: TGCGCCAGCAGCTTGGTGGAGGGAGTTAATTCACCCCTCCACTTT. It is translated as CASSLVEGVNSPLHF. The complete variable domain, with remaining parts taken from reference TRBV5-1 and TRBJ1-6, reads KAGVTQTPRYLIKTRGQQVTLSCSPISGHRSVSWYQQTPGQGLQFLFEYFSETQRNKGNFPGRFSGRQFSNSRSEMNVSTLELGDSALYLCASSLVEGVNSPLHFGNGTRLTVT.

This clone was seen only once. The rearrangement links TRBV9 to TRBJ2-7; 7 bases are shared with TRBD1. Germline assignment: CDR1 SGDLS and CDR2 YYNGEE. J lost 6 bases, V lost 0 bases, and 6 bases had no gene match. The CDR3 sequence is 14 residues long. The CDR3 sequence: CASSVGGQQSEQYF. CDR3 DNA sequence: TGTGCCAGCAGCGTAGGGGGACAGCAATCCGAGCAGTACTTC.

The chain carries TRBV20-1 and TRBJ1-5, with D tentatively TRBD1 (6 bases). The CDR3 runs to 14 residues. Looked up from germline, CDR1 is DFQATT and CDR2 is SNEGSKA (reference sequence). V shed 3 bases and J shed 11 bases, with 20 bases lying between them. The CDR3 region is CSASPRVPGQSQHF. CDR3 bases: TGCAGTGCTAGTCCAAGGGTTCCCGGACAGTCCCAGCATTTT.

The chain recombines TRBV27 with TRBJ1-2, with unresolved D. Germline-derived CDR1 and CDR2 are MNHEY and SMNVEV (reference sequence). CDR3 length equals 13 residues. V lost 5 bases and J 4 bases, leaving 11 bases between the germline ends. CDR3 region: CASSPAVGYGYTF. The DNA for the CDR3 is TGTGCCAGCAGTCCAGCGGTAGGCTATGGCTACACCTTC.

The chain combines TRBV2 with TRBJ2-7; perhaps TRBD1 as D (6 bases). Per germline, CDR1 SNHLY and CDR2 FYNNEI. V was shortened by 1 base and J by 4 bases, with 14 bases between the two germline ends. This CDR3 is 15 amino acids long. The CDR3 here is CASSEEGRGSYEQYF. DNA for the CDR3: TGTGCCAGCAGTGAAGAAGGCAGGGGCTCATACGAGCAGTACTTC.

The chain has TRBV9 and TRBJ1-2, with 9 bases identical to TRBD1. The CDR3 spans 15 residues. Germline V gives CDR1 SGDLS, CDR2 YYNGEE. Trimming removed 0 bases from V and 4 bases from J; junction bases left unmatched: 4. CDR3 protein: CASSVETGGPYGYTF. For the CDR3, the DNA is TGTGCCAGCAGCGTAGAGACAGGGGGACCCTATGGCTACACCTTC.

The chain uses TRBV19 and TRBJ1-5; D possibly corresponds to TRBD1 (5 bases). The CDR3 has 15 residues. Germline loops: CDR1 LNHDA, CDR2 SQIVND (reference sequence). V gave up 4 bases and J gave up 2 bases, with 12 bases separating them. DNA for the CDR3: TGTGCCAGTAGTACCTCAGGGTCAGGCAATCAGCCCCAGCATTTT. It encodes CASSTSGSGNQPQHF.

This chain joins TRBV7-9 and TRBJ2-3; 9 bases line up with TRBD1. With V trimmed by 0 bases and J by 5 bases, 3 bases remained unmatched. This CDR3 contains 15 residues. Looked up from germline, CDR1 is SEHNR and CDR2 is FQNEAQ (reference sequence). CDR3 coding DNA: TGTGCCAGCAGCTTAGCAGACAGGGGGGGAGATACGCAGTATTTT. Its protein is CASSLADRGGDTQYF.

This clone was seen just once. V is TRBV10-3 and J is TRBJ1-2; unclear D gene. The CDR3 is 14 amino acids. CDR1 is ENHRY and CDR2 is SYGVKD in the germline V gene. With 7 bases removed from V and 4 bases from J, the gap between germline ends came to 16 bases. The CDR3 region is CAIILTLRIYGYTF. The CDR3 DNA reads as TGTGCCATCATTCTGACCCTGCGGATCTATGGCTACACCTTC.

The chain is built from TRBV3-1 (or the pseudogene TRBV3-2) and TRBJ2-1; 10 bases agree with TRBD2. The V segment lost 5 bases and the J segment 7 bases; nucleotides outside the gene matches: 11. The germline CDR1 and CDR2 sequences are LGHDT and YNNKEL (reference sequence). The length of the CDR3 is 16 residues. CDR3 bases: TGTGCCAGCAGCTCTCTAAGCGGGAGGGGTCCGAATGAGCAGTTCTTC. Its protein is CASSSLSGRGPNEQFF.

The rearrangement links TRBV5-1 to TRBJ2-1; 14 nucleotides line up with TRBD2. This CDR3 region has 16 residues. Germline V CDR1 and CDR2: SGHRS, YFSETQ. Trimming at V came to 4 bases and at J to 6 bases, leaving 6 bases not matched to a gene. The CDR3 coding sequence is TGCGCCAGCAGCCCGCGACTAGCGGGAGGGCCCAATGAGCAGTTCTTC. Protein: CASSPRLAGGPNEQFF.